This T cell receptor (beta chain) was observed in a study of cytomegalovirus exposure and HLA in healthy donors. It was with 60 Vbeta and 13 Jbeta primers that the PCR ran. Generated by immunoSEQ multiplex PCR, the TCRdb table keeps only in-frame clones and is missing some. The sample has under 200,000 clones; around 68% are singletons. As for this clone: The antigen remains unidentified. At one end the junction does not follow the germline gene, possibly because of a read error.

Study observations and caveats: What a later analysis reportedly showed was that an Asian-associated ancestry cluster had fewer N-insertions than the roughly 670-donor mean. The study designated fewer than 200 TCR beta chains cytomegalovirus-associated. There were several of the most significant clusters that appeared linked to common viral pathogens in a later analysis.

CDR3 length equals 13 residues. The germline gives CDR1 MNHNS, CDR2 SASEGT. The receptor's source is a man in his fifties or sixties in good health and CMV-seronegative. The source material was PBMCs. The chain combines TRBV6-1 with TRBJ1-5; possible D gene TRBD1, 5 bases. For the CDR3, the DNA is TGTGCCAGCGGGGGGTATAGCAATCAGCTCCAGCATTTT. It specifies CASGGYSNQLQHF.